Given below is one TCR beta chain in context. Germline loops: CDR1 KGHDR, CDR2 SFDVKD. This CDR3 comprises 12 residues. The ends were cut back, 4 bases at V and 9 bases at J, with 11 bases in the middle. This specimen belongs to a study of blood T cell repertoires in COVID-19. Recovery among Cohort 3 donors was established by two negative PCRs, clearance, or symptom resolution. The method was immunoSEQ multiplex PCR; TCRdb's version includes in-frame clones alone and lacks a portion of them. Of some 400,000 clones listed, under 90% are singletons. The source material was PBMCs or T cells enriched from blood (not recorded which). The chain is built from TRBV24-1 and TRBJ1-2; TRBD1 might be the D (6 bases). The receptor was isolated from a woman in her twenties or thirties who had recovered from COVID-19. DNA for the CDR3: TGTGCCACCAGTGACCAACAGGGTCGCTACACCTTC. Its protein product is CATSDQQGRYTF.